This TCR beta chain was recorded in a study of Graves' ophthalmopathy and Graves' hyperthyroidism. Study as a whole: The stable label applied to hyperthyroidism with no ophthalmopathy within 18 months of follow-up. Whole-study results and caveats: Discrimination between ophthalmopathy and stable hyperthyroidism by a 13-signature model showed 85% to 90% sensitivity and 70% to 84% specificity. Forecasting of ophthalmopathy progression by the model achieved almost 71% sensitivity and more than 72% specificity. Blood also contained most of the expanded thyroid clonotypes above 0.001 frequency.

Details on this clonotype: Its matching antigen is unknown.

RNA transcripts served as template for amplifying TCR beta CDR3 sequences. RT-PCR in the first round used HTBI primers; a second-round multiplex PCR followed. TCRdb itself ran the multiplex PCR reads through MiXCR, one entry per CDR3 protein. The repertoire holds 580,000 or so distinct CDR3 sequences, approximately 37% seen once, with about 4% in the top ten. The V gene's germline CDR1 is SGHTA and CDR2 FQGNSA. The CDR3 covers 14 residues. V was clipped by 4 bases and J by 7 bases, with 16 bases between them. The V gene is TRBV7-2, the J gene TRBJ1-2, with D possibly being TRBD1 (6 bases). The source of this sequence is an adult man with Graves' hyperthyroidism. Sequences were obtained from peripheral blood or thyroid tissue (not recorded which). Here the CDR3 reads CASSSVWGLGGYTF. For the CDR3, the DNA is TGTGCCAGCAGCTCGGTCTGGGGGCTGGGTGGCTACACCTTC.